This T cell receptor beta chain was found in a study of blood T cell repertoires in COVID-19. As for the study in general: In each case, the material was cDNA or gDNA derived from T cells, B-cell-depleted T cells, or PBMCs.

The protocol was immunoSEQ multiplex PCR, while the TCRdb copy is restricted to in-frame clones and leaves out a portion. The sample has approximately 230,000 clones, about four fifths seen once. The CDR3 totals 18 residues. Germline-derived CDR1 and CDR2 are KGHDR and SFDVKD. The ends lost 7 bases at V and 0 bases at J; junction bases unmatched: 13. The genes are TRBV24-1 and TRBJ2-2; TRBD2 agrees at 7 bases. The receptor comes from an elderly man with acute or convalescent COVID-19. The source material was peripheral blood. CDR3 nucleotide sequence: TGTGCCACCAGCGCCCCCACGGGGGGAACCCCGAACACCGGGGAGCTGTTTTTT. Translating it yields CATSAPTGGTPNTGELFF.